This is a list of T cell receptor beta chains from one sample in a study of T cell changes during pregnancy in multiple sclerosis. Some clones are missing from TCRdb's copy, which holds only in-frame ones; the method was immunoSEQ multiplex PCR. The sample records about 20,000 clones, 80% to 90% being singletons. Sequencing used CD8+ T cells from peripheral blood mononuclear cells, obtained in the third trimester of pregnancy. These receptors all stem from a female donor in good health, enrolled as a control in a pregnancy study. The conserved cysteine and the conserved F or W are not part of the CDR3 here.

ASSLGEGIYEQY,12,TRBV5-1,TRBJ2-7
ASSPGQGGEKLF,12,TRBV28,TRBJ1-4
ASSIAGGSTDTQY,13,TRBV19,TRBJ2-3
ASSAGTYGYT,10,TRBV28,TRBJ1-2
ASSSLTGEATEAF,13,TRBV7-3,TRBJ1-1
ATQPGQKYQETQY,13,TRBV28,TRBJ2-5
ASSPRESPLH,10,TRBV19,TRBJ1-6
ASSFPTQGGSYNSPLH,16,TRBV5-8,TRBJ1-6
ASSISSGTDSNQPQH,15,TRBV19,TRBJ1-5
ASSPGPAGSSYNEQF,15,TRBV7-9,TRBJ2-1
ASSSPGVDSPLH,12,TRBV6-6,TRBJ1-6
ASSHRDFSYEQY,12,TRBV4-1,TRBJ2-7
ASSKAGTGSSYEQY,14,TRBV21-1,TRBJ2-7
ASSQVVSYGYT,11,TRBV4-1,TRBJ1-2
ASSHYTGELF,10,TRBV4-1,TRBJ2-2
ASNPPGTEYNEQF,13,TRBV19,TRBJ2-1
ASSEGTGGSYEQY,13,TRBV6-1,TRBJ2-7
ASRSGNTGELF,11,TRBV5-1,TRBJ2-2
ASSLKFREDHGNEQF,15,TRBV13,TRBJ2-1
ASSLSPGSEQY,11,TRBV7-8,TRBJ2-7
ASSLGTGAGNEQF,13,TRBV27,TRBJ2-1
ASSFARTISYEQY,13,TRBV28,TRBJ2-7
ASSLVASAEAF,11,TRBV5-1,TRBJ1-1
ASSDSGGSGDTQY,13,TRBV6-4,TRBJ2-3
ASSQSPGNTEAF,12,TRBV4-1,TRBJ1-1
ASRDRNYNEQF,11,TRBV6-1,TRBJ2-1
ASSLGLSTDTQY,12,TRBV7-9,TRBJ2-3
ASSLPGVQHGYT,12,TRBV7-9,TRBJ1-2
ASSPNPGSLNTEAF,14,TRBV28,TRBJ1-1
ASSPTSGLADEQY,13,TRBV27,TRBJ2-7